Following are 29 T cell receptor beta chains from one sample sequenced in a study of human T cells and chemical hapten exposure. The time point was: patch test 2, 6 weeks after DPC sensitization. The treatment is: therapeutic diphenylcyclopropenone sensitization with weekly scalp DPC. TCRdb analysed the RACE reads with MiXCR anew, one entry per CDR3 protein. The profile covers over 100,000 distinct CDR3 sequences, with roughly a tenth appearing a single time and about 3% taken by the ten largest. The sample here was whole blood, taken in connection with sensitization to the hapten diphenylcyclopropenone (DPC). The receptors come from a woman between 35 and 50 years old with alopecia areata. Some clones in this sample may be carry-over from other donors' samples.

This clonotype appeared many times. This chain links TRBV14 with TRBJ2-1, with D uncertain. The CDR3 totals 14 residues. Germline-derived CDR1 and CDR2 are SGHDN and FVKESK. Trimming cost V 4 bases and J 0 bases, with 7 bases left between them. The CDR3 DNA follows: TGTGCCAGCAGCCCATCGAGCTCCTACAATGAGCAGTTCTTC. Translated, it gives CASSPSSSYNEQFF.

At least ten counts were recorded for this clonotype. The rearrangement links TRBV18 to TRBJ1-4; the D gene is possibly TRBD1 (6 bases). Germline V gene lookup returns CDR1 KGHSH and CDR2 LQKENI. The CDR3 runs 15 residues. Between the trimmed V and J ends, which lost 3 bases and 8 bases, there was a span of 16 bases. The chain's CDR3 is CASSPLGGAREKLFF. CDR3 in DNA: TGTGCCAGCTCACCCCTCGGGGGGGCTCGGGAAAAACTGTTTTTT.

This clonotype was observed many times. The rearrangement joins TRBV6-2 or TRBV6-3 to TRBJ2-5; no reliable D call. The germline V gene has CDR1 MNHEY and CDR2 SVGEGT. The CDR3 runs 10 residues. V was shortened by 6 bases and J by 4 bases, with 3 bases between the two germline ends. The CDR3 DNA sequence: TGTGCCAGCAGGGCAGAGACCCAGTACTTC. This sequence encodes CASRAETQYF.

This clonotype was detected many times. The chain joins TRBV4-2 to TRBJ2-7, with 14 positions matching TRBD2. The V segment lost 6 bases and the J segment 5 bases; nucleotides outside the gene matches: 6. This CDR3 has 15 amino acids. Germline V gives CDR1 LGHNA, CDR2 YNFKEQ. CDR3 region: CASSRGLAGGDEQYF. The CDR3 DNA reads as TGTGCCAGCAGTCGTGGACTAGCGGGGGGCGACGAGCAGTACTTC.

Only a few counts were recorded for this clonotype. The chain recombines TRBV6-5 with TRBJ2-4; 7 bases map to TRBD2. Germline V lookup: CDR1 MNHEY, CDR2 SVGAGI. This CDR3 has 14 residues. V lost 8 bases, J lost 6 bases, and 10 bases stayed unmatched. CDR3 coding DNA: TGTGCCAGCGGGAGGGCGGAGGGGAGAAACATTCAGTACTTC. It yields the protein CASGRAEGRNIQYF.

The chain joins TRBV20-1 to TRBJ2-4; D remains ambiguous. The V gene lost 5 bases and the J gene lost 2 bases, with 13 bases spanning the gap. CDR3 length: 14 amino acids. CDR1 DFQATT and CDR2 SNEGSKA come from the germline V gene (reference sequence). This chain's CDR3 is CSAGPGPTKNIQYF. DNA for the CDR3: TGCAGTGCTGGACCTGGACCTACCAAAAACATTCAGTACTTC.

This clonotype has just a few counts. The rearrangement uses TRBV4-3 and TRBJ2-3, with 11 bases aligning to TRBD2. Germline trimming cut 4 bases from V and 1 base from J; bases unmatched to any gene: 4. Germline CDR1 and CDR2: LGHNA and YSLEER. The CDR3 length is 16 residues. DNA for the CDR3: TGCGCCAGCAGCCGTTATAGCGGGGGGGGCACAGATACGCAGTATTTT. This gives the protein CASSRYSGGGTDTQYF.

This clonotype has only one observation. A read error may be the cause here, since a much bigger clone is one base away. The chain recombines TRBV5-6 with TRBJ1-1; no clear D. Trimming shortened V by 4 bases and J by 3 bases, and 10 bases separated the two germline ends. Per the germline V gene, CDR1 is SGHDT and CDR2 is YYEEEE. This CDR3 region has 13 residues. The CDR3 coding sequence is TGTGCCAGCAGCCTTTTCCCGGACACTGAAGCTTTCTTT. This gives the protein CASSLFPDTEAFF.

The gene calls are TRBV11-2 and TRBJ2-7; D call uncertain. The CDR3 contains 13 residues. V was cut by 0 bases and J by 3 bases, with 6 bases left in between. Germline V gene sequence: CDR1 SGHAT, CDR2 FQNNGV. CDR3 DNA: TGTGCCAGCAGCTTAGAACGCTTCTACGAGCAGTACTTC. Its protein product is CASSLERFYEQYF.

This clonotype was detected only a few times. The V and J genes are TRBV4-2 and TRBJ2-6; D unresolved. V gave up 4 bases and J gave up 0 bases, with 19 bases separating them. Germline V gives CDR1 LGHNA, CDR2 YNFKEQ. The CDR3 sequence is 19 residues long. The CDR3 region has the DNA TGTGCCAGCAGCCCGGTCTCAAGAACGGGCGGCTCTGGGGCCAACGTCCTGACTTTC. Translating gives CASSPVSRTGGSGANVLTF.

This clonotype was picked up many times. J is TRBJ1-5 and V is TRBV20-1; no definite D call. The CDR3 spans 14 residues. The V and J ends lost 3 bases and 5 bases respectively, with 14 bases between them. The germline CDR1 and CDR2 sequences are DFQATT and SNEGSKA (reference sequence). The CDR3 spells CSASRPGSDQPQHF. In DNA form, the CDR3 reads TGCAGTGCTAGCCGGCCGGGGAGCGATCAGCCCCAGCATTTT.

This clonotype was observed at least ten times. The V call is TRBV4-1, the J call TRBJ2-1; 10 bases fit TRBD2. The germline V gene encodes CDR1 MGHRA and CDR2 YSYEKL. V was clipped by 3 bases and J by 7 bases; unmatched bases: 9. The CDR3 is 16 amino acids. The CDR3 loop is CASSQGSGGAGNEQFF. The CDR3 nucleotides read TGCGCCAGCAGCCAGGGAAGCGGGGGGGCCGGGAATGAGCAGTTCTTC.

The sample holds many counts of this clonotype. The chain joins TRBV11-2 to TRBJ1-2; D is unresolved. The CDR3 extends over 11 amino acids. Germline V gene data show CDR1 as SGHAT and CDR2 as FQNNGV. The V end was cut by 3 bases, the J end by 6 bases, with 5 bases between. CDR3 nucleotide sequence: TGTGCCAGCAGCTTGATGGATGGCTACACCTTC. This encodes CASSLMDGYTF.

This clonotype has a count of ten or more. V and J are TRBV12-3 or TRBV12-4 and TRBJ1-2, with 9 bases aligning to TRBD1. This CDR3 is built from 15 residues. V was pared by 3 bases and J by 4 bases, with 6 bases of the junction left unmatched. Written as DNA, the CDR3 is TGTGCCAGCAGTTTGGTTCCGGGACAGGGCTATGGCTACACCTTC. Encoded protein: CASSLVPGQGYGYTF.

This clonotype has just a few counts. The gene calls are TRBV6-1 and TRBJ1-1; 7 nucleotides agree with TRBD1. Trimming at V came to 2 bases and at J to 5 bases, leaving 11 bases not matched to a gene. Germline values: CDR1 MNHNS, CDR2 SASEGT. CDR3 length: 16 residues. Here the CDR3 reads CASSELPGTVATEAFF. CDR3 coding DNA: TGTGCCAGCAGTGAACTCCCTGGGACAGTGGCGACTGAAGCTTTCTTT.

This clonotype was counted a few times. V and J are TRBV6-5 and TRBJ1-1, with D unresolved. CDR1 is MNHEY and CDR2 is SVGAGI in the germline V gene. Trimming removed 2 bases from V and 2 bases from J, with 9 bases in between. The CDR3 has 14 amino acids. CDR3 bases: TGTGCCAGCAGTTACGCCCGCCCTAACACTGAAGCTTTCTTT. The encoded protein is CASSYARPNTEAFF.

The CDR3 is CASTRDRGFYNEQFF. In nucleotides, the CDR3 is TGTGCCAGCACCCGGGACAGGGGCTTCTACAATGAGCAGTTCTTC. This chain connects TRBV6-2 or TRBV6-3 to TRBJ2-1; 10 bases map to TRBD1. This CDR3 contains 15 residues. Per the germline V gene, CDR1 is MNHEY and CDR2 is SVGEGT. After removal of 7 bases from V and 3 bases from J, the junction contained 6 bases not matched to a gene.

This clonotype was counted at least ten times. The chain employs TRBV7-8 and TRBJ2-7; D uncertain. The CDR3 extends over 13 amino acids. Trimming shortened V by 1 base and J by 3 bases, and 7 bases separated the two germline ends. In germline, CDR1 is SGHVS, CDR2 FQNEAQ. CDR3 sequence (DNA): TGTGCCAGCAGCTTAGGACATTTCTACGAGCAGTACTTC. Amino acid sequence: CASSLGHFYEQYF.

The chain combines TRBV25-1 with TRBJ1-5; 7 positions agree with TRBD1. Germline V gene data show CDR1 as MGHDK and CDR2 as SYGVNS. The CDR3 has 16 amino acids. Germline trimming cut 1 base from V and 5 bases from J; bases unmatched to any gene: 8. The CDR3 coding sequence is TGTGCCAGCAGTGAATCGGTGGGCAGGGGGGATCAGCCCCAGCATTTT. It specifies CASSESVGRGDQPQHF.

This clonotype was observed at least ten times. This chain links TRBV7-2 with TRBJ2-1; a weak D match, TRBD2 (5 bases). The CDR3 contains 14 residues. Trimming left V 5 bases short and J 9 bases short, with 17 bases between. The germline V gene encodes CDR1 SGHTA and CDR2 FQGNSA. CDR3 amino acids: CASSPSSLGGEQFF. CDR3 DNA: TGTGCCAGCAGCCCCTCTAGCTTGGGCGGTGAGCAGTTCTTC. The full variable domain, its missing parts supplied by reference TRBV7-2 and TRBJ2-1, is GAGVSQSPSNKVTEKGKDVELRCDPISGHTALYWYRQSLGQGLEFLIYFQGNSAPDKSGLPSDRFSAERTGGSVSTLTIQRTQQEDSAVYLCASSPSSLGGEQFFGPGTRLTVL.

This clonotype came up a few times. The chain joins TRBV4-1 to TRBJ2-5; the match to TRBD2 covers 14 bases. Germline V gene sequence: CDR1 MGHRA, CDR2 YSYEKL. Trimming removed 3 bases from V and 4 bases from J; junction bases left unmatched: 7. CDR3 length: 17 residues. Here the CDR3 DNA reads TGCGCCAGCAGCCAGGGTAGACTAGCGGGGGGGCCAGAGACCCAGTACTTC. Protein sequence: CASSQGRLAGGPETQYF.

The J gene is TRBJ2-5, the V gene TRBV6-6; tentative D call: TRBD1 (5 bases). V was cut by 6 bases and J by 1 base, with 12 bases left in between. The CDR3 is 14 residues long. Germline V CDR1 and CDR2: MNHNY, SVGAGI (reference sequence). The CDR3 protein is CASSPRQPQETQYF. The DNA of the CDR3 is TGTGCCAGCAGCCCCAGACAGCCCCAAGAGACCCAGTACTTC.

The CDR3 region is CASILRQGGEQFF. CDR3 coding DNA: TGTGCCAGCATCCTCCGGCAGGGCGGGGAGCAGTTCTTC. The rearrangement links TRBV28 to TRBJ2-1; D tentatively fits TRBD1 or TRBD2 (5 bases each). Germline V gene data show CDR1 as MDHEN and CDR2 as SYDVKM. V shed 7 bases and J shed 10 bases, with 17 bases lying between them. The CDR3 is 13 amino acids. Full variable domain (missing parts from reference TRBV28 and TRBJ2-1): DVKVTQSSRYLVKRTGEKVFLECVQDMDHENMFWYRQDPGLGLRLIYFSYDVKMKEKGDIPEGYSVSREKKERFSLILESASTNQTSMYLCASILRQGGEQFFGPGTRLTVL.

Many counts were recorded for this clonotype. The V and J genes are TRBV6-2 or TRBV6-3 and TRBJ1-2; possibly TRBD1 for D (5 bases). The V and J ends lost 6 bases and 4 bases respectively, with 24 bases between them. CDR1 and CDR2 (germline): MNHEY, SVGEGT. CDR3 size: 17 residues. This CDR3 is CASSSAGTPPLTYGYTF. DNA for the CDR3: TGTGCCAGCAGCAGCGCCGGGACTCCACCCTTGACCTATGGCTACACCTTC.

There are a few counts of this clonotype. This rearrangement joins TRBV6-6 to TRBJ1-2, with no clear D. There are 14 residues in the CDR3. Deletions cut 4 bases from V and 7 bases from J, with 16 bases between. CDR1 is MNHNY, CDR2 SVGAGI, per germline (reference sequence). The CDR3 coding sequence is TGTGCCAGCAGTTCCCCCGAGGGTCCGAGTGGCTACACCTTC. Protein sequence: CASSSPEGPSGYTF.

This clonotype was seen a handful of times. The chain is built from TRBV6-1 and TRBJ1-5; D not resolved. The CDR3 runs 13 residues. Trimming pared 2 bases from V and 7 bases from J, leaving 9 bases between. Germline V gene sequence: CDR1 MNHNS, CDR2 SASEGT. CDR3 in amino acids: CASSERGWQPQHF. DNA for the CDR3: TGTGCCAGCAGTGAACGGGGATGGCAGCCCCAGCATTTT.

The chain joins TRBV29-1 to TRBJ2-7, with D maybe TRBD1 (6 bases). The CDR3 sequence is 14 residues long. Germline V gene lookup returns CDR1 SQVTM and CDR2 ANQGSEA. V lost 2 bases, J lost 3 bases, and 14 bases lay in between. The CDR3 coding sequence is TGCAGCGTTGAACTAACAGGGCCCCGCTACGAGCAGTACTTC. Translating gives CSVELTGPRYEQYF.

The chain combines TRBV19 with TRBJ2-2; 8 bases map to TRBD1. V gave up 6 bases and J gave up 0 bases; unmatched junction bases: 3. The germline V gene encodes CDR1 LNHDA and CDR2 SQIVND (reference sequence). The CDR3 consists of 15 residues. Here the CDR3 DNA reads TGTGCCAGTAGGGCAGGGGGCGCGAACACCGGGGAGCTGTTTTTT. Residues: CASRAGGANTGELFF.

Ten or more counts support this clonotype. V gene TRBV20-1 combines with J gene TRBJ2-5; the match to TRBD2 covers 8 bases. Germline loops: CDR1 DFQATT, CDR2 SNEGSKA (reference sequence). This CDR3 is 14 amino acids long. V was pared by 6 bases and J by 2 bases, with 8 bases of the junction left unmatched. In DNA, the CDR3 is TGCAGTGCCGGAGCGGGGGCCCTTCAAGAGACCCAGTACTTC. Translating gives CSAGAGALQETQYF.